This section outlines one T cell receptor beta chain sequence together with its context. The target antigen is unknown. This entry is derived from a study of OX40 agonist ivuxolimab in advanced cancers. The overall study: Patients were dosed with the agonistic anti-OX40 (CD134) antibody ivuxolimab.

Clones were sequenced by immunoSEQ multiplex PCR, and TCRdb holds only the in-frame ones, with some missing. The sample has about 60,000 clones, around 89% seen once. Findings and caveats of the study: The investigators did not determine what antigen specificity the expanded peripheral T cells had.

CDR1 is SGDLS, CDR2 YYNGEE, per germline. The ends lost 0 bases at V and 6 bases at J; junction bases unmatched: 8. This CDR3 comprises 16 residues. The sample consisted of CD4+ or CD8+ T cells sorted from blood, taken in a trial of the OX40 agonist ivuxolimab. The TCR sequence derives from an adult with an advanced solid tumor such as melanoma, head and neck, liver or kidney cancer. The gene calls are TRBV9 and TRBJ2-2; 7 positions agree with TRBD2. In DNA, the CDR3 is TGTGCCAGCAGCGTAGTGGGAGGGGAGTCCCCCGGGGAGCTGTTTTTT. Translation: CASSVVGGESPGELFF.